The rows below give T cell receptor beta chains drawn from one sample of a study of control samples from healthy donors and cancer patients. TCRdb's table, derived via immunoSEQ multiplex PCR, lists solely in-frame clones and lacks some. The sample has about 180,000 clones, over 85% seen once. Specimen: blood. The receptors derive from a man aged 25 to 45 in good health. Both conserved end residues are trimmed from each CDR3. A D gene is named only where the DNA matches it firmly.

d_gene	j_gene	v_gene	CDR3aa
.	TRBJ2-7	TRBV19	ASSWSSQPTYEQY
TRBD1	TRBJ1-1	TRBV13	ASSLGGGGEAF
.	TRBJ2-7	TRBV18	ASSPGNGYEQY
.	TRBJ1-4	TRBV3-1/TRBV3-2	ASSQNHVKRLF
.	TRBJ1-3	TRBV2	ASSEEGKSGNTIY
TRBD1	TRBJ1-1	TRBV28	ASSFRDRGLTEAF
.	TRBJ1-3	TRBV5-1	ASSLAYGDSGNTIY
.	TRBJ1-2	TRBV19	ASRPTDSSNYGYT
.	TRBJ1-1	TRBV12-3/TRBV12-4	ASSLATEAF
.	TRBJ1-4	TRBV6-5	ASSINRDRNEKLF
.	TRBJ1-3	TRBV6-2/TRBV6-3	ASSPGGASGNTIY
TRBD2	TRBJ2-2	TRBV27	ASSRPGLAGGGELF